This entry lists 7 T cell receptor beta chains sequenced from one sample in a study of blood T cell repertoires in COVID-19. TCRdb's table, derived via immunoSEQ multiplex PCR, lists solely in-frame clones and lacks some. The sample lists some 370,000 clones; roughly four fifths were seen once. Sequenced: PBMCs or T cells enriched from blood (not recorded which). These receptors were collected from a woman between 50 and 59 years old who had recovered from COVID-19.

This rearrangement joins TRBV3-1 (or the pseudogene TRBV3-2) to TRBJ2-2; 14 bases fit TRBD2. The CDR3 is made up of 18 amino acids. Trimming at V came to 2 bases and at J to 2 bases, leaving 4 bases not matched to a gene. Germline V lookup: CDR1 LGHDT, CDR2 YNNKEL (reference sequence). The DNA of the CDR3 is TGTGCCAGCAGCCAATGGACTAGCGGGGGGTTAAACACCGGGGAGCTGTTTTTT. Translating gives CASSQWTSGGLNTGELFF.

This clone occurred a few times. The V gene is TRBV7-8, the J gene TRBJ2-7; 9 positions match TRBD1. Per the germline V gene, CDR1 is SGHVS and CDR2 is FQNEAQ. The CDR3 has 16 residues. V dropped 5 bases and J dropped 3; count of bases not matched to a gene: 11. CDR3 nucleotides: TGTGCCAGCAGCCTAAATACCGGGACAGGGATCTACGAGCAGTACTTC. Translating it yields CASSLNTGTGIYEQYF.

The genes are TRBV28 and TRBJ1-5, with 7 bases identical to TRBD1. Germline CDR1 MDHEN, CDR2 SYDVKM. This CDR3 comprises 14 residues. V was pared by 10 bases and J by 3 bases, with 9 bases of the junction left unmatched. CDR3 sequence: CAIRGQVYNQPQHF. CDR3 nucleotides: TGTGCCATCAGAGGACAGGTCTACAATCAGCCCCAGCATTTT.

The chain carries TRBV6-6 and TRBJ1-1; D remains ambiguous. This CDR3 has 13 amino acids. The germline CDR1 and CDR2 sequences are MNHNY and SVGAGI (reference sequence). The ends were cut back, 7 bases at V and 1 base at J, with 10 bases in the middle. The CDR3 sequence is CASNRGENTEAFF. The CDR3 DNA follows: TGTGCCAGCAACCGGGGAGAGAACACTGAAGCTTTCTTT.

The CDR3 loop is CASSEPWRPSGNTIYF. Written as DNA, the CDR3 is TGTGCCAGCAGTGAGCCCTGGAGGCCCTCTGGAAACACCATATATTTT. The V call is TRBV6-1, the J call TRBJ1-3; no clear D. The CDR3 extends over 16 amino acids. V lost 3 bases to trimming and J lost 0 bases, with 12 bases between them. The germline V gene has CDR1 MNHNS and CDR2 SASEGT.

The chain couples TRBV6-1 to TRBJ1-2; D may be TRBD1 (6 bases). Germline V CDR1 and CDR2: MNHNS, SASEGT. V lost 5 bases and J 6 bases, leaving 7 bases between the germline ends. The CDR3 totals 11 residues. The CDR3 DNA reads TGTGCCAGCAGTCCAGGGGATGGCTACACCTTC. Translating it yields CASSPGDGYTF.

J is TRBJ1-1 and V is TRBV11-3; D perhaps matches TRBD1 (6 bases). The CDR3 covers 14 residues. V was pared by 3 bases and J by 5 bases, with 13 bases between. Per germline, CDR1 SGHNT and CDR2 YENEEA. DNA for the CDR3: TGTGCCAGCAGCTTCCAGGGGAGCCTTACTGAAGCTTTCTTT. Amino acid sequence: CASSFQGSLTEAFF.